The TCR beta chain under discussion was sequenced for a study of CD8 T cell repertoires and HIV-1 epitope variants (dated by TCRdb to between 2020 and 2021). Background for the entire study: Twenty-five peptides representing autologous and known Gag and Nef epitope variants were each used to stimulate T cells in separate culture wells. Control conditions included a CMV, EBV and flu peptide pool, the Ebola AY9 epitope as negative control, and a no-peptide well. Tested epitopes included three Gag epitope families and Nef HW9 and YT9. T cells were enriched using the EasySep Human T Cell Enrichment Kit and then co-cultured with an equal number of autologous T cell-negative cells acting as antigen-presenting cells. For around 10 days the cultures were kept in IMDM with gentamicin, and on days 3 and 7 half of the media was changed with IL-2, IL-7 and IL-15 added. An aliquot of 1M T cells was saved as an uncultured baseline condition, separate from the 80 to 95 T cell cultures. A total of around 80 T cell cultures were run, with each culture condition performed in triplicate except for one peptide, which was performed in duplicate.

This clone was observed a single time. Its antigen target is currently unknown. Qualities for individual bases were not recorded, and no much larger clone is one base off. What the work shows at the level of the full study, not this receptor alone: The assay identified only TCR beta chains and indicated proliferation in response to antigen, without indicating T cell function or cytokine profile. About 5 clonotypes recognized the Nef KF9 family and one clonotype recognized the HW9 family, while no responses to the TAALDMSHF plasma variant were seen. Roughly ten antigen-specific TCR beta clonotypes were identified, and about 6 of them appeared cross-reactive for autologous or known escape epitope variants.

The EasySep Human CD8+ T Cell Enrichment Kit was used on day 10 to isolate CD8+ T cells from every culture. TCR beta CDR3 regions were sequenced at survey depth on the immunoSEQ platform. The QIAamp DNA micro kit was used to extract genomic DNA from every cultured and uncultured CD8+ T cell population. In the paper's pipeline: Samples with fewer than 5,000 productive reads were excluded, which removed about 6.5% of the roughly 75 HIV peptide-stimulated cultures. A MANAFEST web app trimmed sequences to CDR3 and removed nonproductive sequences, CDR3s under 5 amino acids, and those not starting C or ending F/W. To count as antigen-specific, a clonotype had to be expanded in at least 2 of 3 replicates compared with the no-peptide control at FDR 0.01, and only within one epitope family. A specific clonotype also had to show a frequency at least fivefold higher than in wells stimulated with peptides from other epitope families. What TCRdb holds here is the immuneACCESS table cut down to in-frame rearrangements. Part of the clones is not present; checked against another copy, under half of the missing clones reflect an unresolved V gene, and the others are unexplained. The D gene and trimming were derived from the DNA, and the V and J assignments and clone size from that table. For this sample there are 4,000 to 6,000 clones; around 69% appear just once. The ten largest clones take up about 45% of the sample.

The germline V gene (reference sequence) supplies CDR1 MNHNY and CDR2 SVGAGI. From cysteine to phenylalanine, the CDR3 is 14 amino acids long. Only CDR3 DNA is held: 42 bases, read in frame from base 1. The germline ends are 12 bases apart after V is trimmed by 2 bases and J by 7 bases. Rearrangement joined TRBV6-6 to TRBJ2-1; TRBD1 is a possible D gene, resting on 6 matching bases. The TCR originated in a male donor with HIV. Sequenced: cultured CD8+ T cells derived from PBMCs. The DNA is as follows: TGTGCCAGCAGTTACCTGGGGGCGCGGAATGAGCAGTTCTTC. This is translated as CASSYLGARNEQFF.